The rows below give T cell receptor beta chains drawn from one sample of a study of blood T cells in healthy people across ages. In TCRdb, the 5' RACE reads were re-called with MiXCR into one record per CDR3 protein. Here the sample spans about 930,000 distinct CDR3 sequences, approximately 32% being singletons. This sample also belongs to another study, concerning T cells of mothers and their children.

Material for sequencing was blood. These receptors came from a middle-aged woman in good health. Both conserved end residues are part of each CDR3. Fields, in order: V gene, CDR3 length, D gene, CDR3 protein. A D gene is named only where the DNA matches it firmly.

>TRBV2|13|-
CASCFSGQETRYF
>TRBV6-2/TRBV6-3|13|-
CAIKQGVGTEAFF
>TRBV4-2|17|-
CASSQESGARTNEKLFF
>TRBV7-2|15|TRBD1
CASSPRQGANTEAFF
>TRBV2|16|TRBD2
CTSSEVRLAVYNEQFF
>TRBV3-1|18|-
CASSQDPSEVSSYNEQFF
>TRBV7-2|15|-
CASSLGSYMYNEQFF
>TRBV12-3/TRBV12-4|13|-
CASSHGLIREQYF
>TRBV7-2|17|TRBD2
CASSLVALGTTGDTQYF
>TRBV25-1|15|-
CASSVSGDRSYEQYF
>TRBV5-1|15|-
CASSLVGIYSYGYTF
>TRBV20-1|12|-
CSAREPPGDAFF
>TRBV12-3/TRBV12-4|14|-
CASSFGQGNTEAFF
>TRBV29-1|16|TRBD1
CSVVSRQGAAGNTIYF
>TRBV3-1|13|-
CASSPLVGTEAFF
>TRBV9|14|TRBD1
CASSAQGASDTQYF
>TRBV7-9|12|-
CASKGDNSPLHF
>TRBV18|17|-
CASSPSGAGVAADTQYF
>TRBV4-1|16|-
CASSQGLLAQGETQYF
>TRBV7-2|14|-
CASSLVTGTNEQFF
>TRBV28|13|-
CASSLRGGGELFF
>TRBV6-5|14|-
CASSYFGNTGELFF
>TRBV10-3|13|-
CAISDLPEDTQYF
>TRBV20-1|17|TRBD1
CSARVSGDRANTGELFF
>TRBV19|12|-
CASSMGTVEVTF
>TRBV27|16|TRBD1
CASSLTVEDRATEAFF
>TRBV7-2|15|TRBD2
CASSLQLAEYNEQFF
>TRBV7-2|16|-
CASSPRMGGENEKRFF
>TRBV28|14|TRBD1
CASSRQGGGTEAFF
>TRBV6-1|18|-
CASDKGGTHYGTTNEQFF
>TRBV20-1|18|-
CSARDEKGRDSRRYEQYF
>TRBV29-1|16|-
CSVEDGEVVSSDKLFF
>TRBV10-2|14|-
CASSELGQSYGYTF
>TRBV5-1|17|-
CASSLGRQTGNNYGYTF
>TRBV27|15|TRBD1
CASRTRGQGNYGYTF
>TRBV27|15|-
CASRTIRTDSYGYIF
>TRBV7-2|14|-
CASSLDTGANVLTF